Following are 5 T cell receptor beta chains from one sample sequenced in a study of OX40 agonist ivuxolimab in advanced cancers. Using immunoSEQ multiplex PCR, the repertoire was profiled, and TCRdb retains in-frame clones only, with some absent. The sample holds approximately 60,000 clones, roughly 86% seen once. Sequenced material: CD4+ or CD8+ T cells sorted from blood, taken in a trial of the OX40 agonist ivuxolimab. The source is an adult with an advanced solid tumor such as melanoma, head and neck, liver or kidney cancer.

This clone has a single count. This chain uses TRBV5-3 with TRBJ2-2; 11 positions agree with TRBD1. TRBV5-3 qualifies as an ORF whose function is uncertain. The CDR3 is 16 residues long. Losses at the gene ends were 4 bases for V and 4 bases for J; bases not matched to a gene: 6. CDR3 amino acids: CARSPLGTGGTGELFF. DNA for the CDR3: TGTGCCAGAAGCCCCCTAGGGACAGGGGGCACCGGGGAGCTGTTTTTT.

The chain has TRBV7-9 and TRBJ2-7; perhaps TRBD1 as D (6 bases). With 5 bases removed from V and 4 bases from J, the gap between germline ends came to 9 bases. CDR3 length: 12 residues. The germline V gene encodes CDR1 SEHNR and CDR2 FQNEAQ (reference sequence). Here the CDR3 DNA reads TGTGCCAGCAGCCTAACAGGGTACGAGCAGTACTTC. It specifies CASSLTGYEQYF.

The J gene is TRBJ1-5, the V gene TRBV30; D might be TRBD1 (6 bases). V was shortened by 4 bases and J by 9 bases, with 16 bases between the two germline ends. In germline, CDR1 is GTSNPN, CDR2 SVGIG (reference sequence). CDR3 length equals 13 residues. The CDR3: CAWKKKQGGPQHF. CDR3 DNA: TGTGCCTGGAAAAAAAAACAGGGAGGGCCCCAGCATTTT.

The rearrangement joins TRBV27 to TRBJ2-3; TRBD2 agrees at 14 bases. The junction had 1 base not matched to a gene; V was cut back by 6 bases and J by 5 bases. The CDR3 loop spans 14 amino acids. From germline, CDR1 is MNHEY and CDR2 SMNVEV (reference sequence). CDR3 in DNA: TGTGCCAGCAGCGGGACTAGCGGGGGAGATACGCAGTATTTT. Translating gives CASSGTSGGDTQYF.

V is TRBV11-2 and J is TRBJ2-3; 8 positions match TRBD2. The CDR3 spans 15 residues. The V segment lost 5 bases and the J segment 0 bases; nucleotides outside the gene matches: 4. Germline V gene lookup returns CDR1 SGHAT and CDR2 FQNNGV. CDR3 residues: CASSPGGGSTDTQYF. The CDR3 DNA reads as TGTGCCAGCAGCCCCGGGGGGGGAAGCACAGATACGCAGTATTTT.